The 22 T cell receptor beta chains below were found in one sample sequenced in a study of Ad26.COV2.S vaccination and SARS-CoV-2 variants. The assay was immunoSEQ multiplex PCR, and TCRdb's table has in-frame clones only and misses some. Among 430,000 or so clones, approximately 90% were seen once, and the ten largest hold about 12%. Stated treatment: 15 to 20 received Ad26.COV2.S at low or high dose, single or two shots; roughly five received placebo; per-sample allocation not given. Sampling occurred on day 63 after the first vaccine or placebo injection. The starting material was peripheral blood, obtained in a trial of Ad26.COV2.S vaccine versus placebo. All receptors come from a person aged 18-60 years who received the Ad26.COV2.S COVID-19 vaccine or a placebo.

This clone was counted once. This rearrangement joins TRBV6-6 to TRBJ2-3; D gene uncertain. CDR3 length equals 12 residues. CDR1 and CDR2 (germline): MNHNY, SVGAGI (reference sequence). The ends were cut back, 6 bases at V and 0 bases at J, with 4 bases in the middle. CDR3 coding DNA: TGTGCCAGCAGGCCAAGCACAGATACGCAGTATTTT. Translated, it gives CASRPSTDTQYF.

The chain carries TRBV24-1 and TRBJ2-3; the match to TRBD2 covers 8 bases. Germline V CDR1 and CDR2: KGHDR, SFDVKD. This CDR3 is 15 amino acids long. V lost 6 bases to trimming and J lost 5 bases; unmatched junction nucleotides: 9. CDR3 bases: TGTGCCACCAGTCCGTCGGGAGGGCCGGAAGATACGCAGTATTTT. Its protein is CATSPSGGPEDTQYF.

The rearrangement links TRBV29-1 to TRBJ2-5; D ambiguous. Germline V gives CDR1 SQVTM, CDR2 ANQGSEA. Deletions cut 4 bases from V and 0 bases from J, with 3 bases between. This CDR3 is 11 amino acids long. The CDR3 nucleotides are TGCAGCGTTGGTAACCAAGAGACCCAGTACTTC. Its translation is CSVGNQETQYF.

As regards this clone: The sample holds other DNA sequences that translate to the same CDR3. V and J are TRBV5-1 and TRBJ2-3; maybe TRBD2 (6 bases). Germline V gives CDR1 SGHRS, CDR2 YFSETQ. Trimming took off 4 bases at V and 5 bases at J, with 8 bases between the two ends. The CDR3 covers 12 residues. CDR3 nucleotides: TGCGCCAGCAGCCTGGGGGGAGATACGCAGTATTTT. The encoded protein is CASSLGGDTQYF.

The CDR3 here is CSGGGGAFGEQYF. The DNA of the CDR3 is TGCAGCGGTGGAGGGGGCGCTTTTGGGGAGCAGTACTTC. The chain has TRBV29-1 and TRBJ2-7; a weak D match, TRBD1 (7 bases). V gave up 7 bases and J gave up 7 bases, with 20 bases separating them. CDR3 length: 13 amino acids. The germline V gene has CDR1 SQVTM and CDR2 ANQGSEA.

The chain recombines TRBV5-6 with TRBJ1-2; D may be TRBD1 (5 bases). The CDR3 is 13 amino acids. The germline V and J ends were trimmed by 5 bases and 3 bases, with 11 bases remaining between them. Germline assignment: CDR1 SGHDT and CDR2 YYEEEE. The CDR3, as DNA: TGTGCCAGCAGATGGACAACAGACTATGGCTACACCTTC. Translation gives CASRWTTDYGYTF.

V usage is TRBV4-1 and J usage is TRBJ2-1; 13 positions agree with TRBD2. Germline V gene lookup returns CDR1 MGHRA and CDR2 YSYEKL. The CDR3 runs to 17 residues. Unmatched junction bases numbered 9, after V lost 4 bases and J lost 6 bases. The CDR3 DNA reads as TGCGCCAGCAGCCCCCGGACTAGCGGGAGCCCTCTCAATGAGCAGTTCTTC. Its translation is CASSPRTSGSPLNEQFF.

The genes are TRBV7-6 and TRBJ2-2, with D possibly being TRBD2 (5 bases). Germline lookup yields CDR1 SGHVS and CDR2 FNYEAQ. Deletions cut 1 base from V and 6 bases from J, with 21 bases between. The CDR3 extends over 18 amino acids. The CDR3, as DNA: TGTGCCAGCAGCTTAGTAAGAGCGGCTAGTGTTATTCCCGGGGAGCTGTTTTTT. Its translation is CASSLVRAASVIPGELFF.

The genes are TRBV28 and TRBJ1-1, with TRBD1 matching 9 bases. The trim removed 6 bases at V and 11 bases at J, leaving 16 bases unmatched. The CDR3 contains 15 residues. Germline V gene sequence: CDR1 MDHEN, CDR2 SYDVKM. CDR3 sequence (DNA): TGTGCCAGCAGCCTTATCCCCCAGGGACAGGGTGAGGCTTTCTTT. Translated, it gives CASSLIPQGQGEAFF. Combining the CDR3 with reference TRBV28 and TRBJ1-1 gives the whole variable domain DVKVTQSSRYLVKRTGEKVFLECVQDMDHENMFWYRQDPGLGLRLIYFSYDVKMKEKGDIPEGYSVSREKKERFSLILESASTNQTSMYLCASSLIPQGQGEAFFGQGTRLTVV.

The V and J genes are TRBV5-4 and TRBJ2-5, with D possibly matching TRBD1 (6 bases). The CDR3 is made up of 15 amino acids. CDR1 is SGHNT and CDR2 is YYREEE in the germline V gene (reference sequence). V shed 4 bases and J shed 5 bases, with 18 bases lying between them. The CDR3 coding sequence is TGTGCCAGCAGCCCAAGTCCAGGGGCTTGGGAGACCCAGTACTTC. It codes for CASSPSPGAWETQYF.

The V and J genes are TRBV3-1 (or the pseudogene TRBV3-2) and TRBJ1-3; D remains unclear. This CDR3 contains 15 residues. The ends were cut back, 1 base at V and 0 bases at J, with 7 bases in the middle. The germline gives CDR1 LGHDT, CDR2 YNNKEL (reference sequence). The CDR3 DNA follows: TGTGCCAGCAGCCAAGCACACAGCTCTGGAAACACCATATATTTT. It translates to CASSQAHSSGNTIYF.

The chain joins TRBV6-5 to TRBJ2-5; TRBD1 agrees at 7 bases. In germline, CDR1 is MNHEY, CDR2 SVGAGI. This CDR3 spans 14 amino acids. V dropped 6 bases and J dropped 5; count of bases not matched to a gene: 9. The CDR3 region has the DNA TGTGCCAGCAGAGATACAGGGGCCCGGGAGACCCAGTACTTC. Residues: CASRDTGARETQYF.

This clone was observed a few times. V usage is TRBV19 and J usage is TRBJ2-1; unclear D gene. The V end was cut by 7 bases, the J end by 3 bases, with 4 bases between. The germline gives CDR1 LNHDA, CDR2 SQIVND (reference sequence). The CDR3 runs 11 residues. CDR3 in amino acids: CASMGYNEQFF. In nucleotides, the CDR3 is TGTGCCAGTATGGGCTACAATGAGCAGTTCTTC.

This sequence joins TRBV11-2 and TRBJ2-1; D uncertain. The CDR3 consists of 15 residues. Looked up from germline, CDR1 is SGHAT and CDR2 is FQNNGV. V shed 1 base and J shed 0 bases, with 7 bases lying between them. The CDR3 sequence is CASSLVVSSYNEQFF. The CDR3 nucleotides read TGTGCCAGCAGCTTAGTGGTCAGCTCCTACAATGAGCAGTTCTTC.

The genes are TRBV18 and TRBJ1-4; D is unclear. Trimming cost V 5 bases and J 4 bases, with 8 bases left between them. The CDR3 consists of 13 residues. The germline V gene encodes CDR1 KGHSH and CDR2 LQKENI. The CDR3 DNA is TGTGCCAGCTCAGTAGGTCTTAATGAAAAACTGTTTTTT. The encoded protein is CASSVGLNEKLFF.

This chain uses TRBV19 with TRBJ1-2; the match to TRBD1 covers 7 bases. J gave up 4 bases and V 7 bases, and 12 bases lay outside the gene matches. The germline V gene has CDR1 LNHDA and CDR2 SQIVND (reference sequence). This CDR3 spans 15 amino acids. DNA of the CDR3: TGTGCCAGTACCGGGCAGACAGGGAAAGGCTATGGCTACACCTTC. Protein sequence: CASTGQTGKGYGYTF.

The rearrangement joins TRBV3-1 (or the pseudogene TRBV3-2) to TRBJ2-7; 13 bases align to TRBD2. This CDR3 comprises 14 residues. V was pared by 5 bases and J by 4 bases, with 2 bases of the junction left unmatched. CDR1 LGHDT and CDR2 YNNKEL come from the germline V gene (reference sequence). The CDR3 region is CASSAGLAGYEQYF. The CDR3 coding sequence is TGTGCCAGCAGCGCGGGACTAGCGGGATACGAGCAGTACTTC.

The chain is built from TRBV4-2 and TRBJ2-2; D not resolved. CDR3 size: 16 residues. CDR1 is LGHNA and CDR2 is YNFKEQ in the germline V gene. Trimming pared 0 bases from V and 5 bases from J, leaving 13 bases between. The chain's CDR3 is CASSQDIGQKTGELFF. The CDR3 DNA sequence: TGTGCCAGCAGCCAAGATATTGGGCAGAAAACCGGGGAGCTGTTTTTT.

This clone was observed a few times. The DNA for the CDR3 is TGTGCCAGCAGCAAAGGGGTGACAGGGTTGTTAGGCAAAAACATTCAGTACTTC. The encoded protein is CASSKGVTGLLGKNIQYF. The rearrangement links TRBV21-1 to TRBJ2-4; TRBD1, as called in the table, went unchecked against the DNA. TRBV21-1 is a recognized pseudogene. The CDR3 consists of 18 residues.

The chain employs TRBV6-5 and TRBJ2-2; D may match TRBD1 or TRBD2 (5 bases each). The CDR3 totals 15 residues. V was clipped by 5 bases and J by 0 bases, with 10 bases between them. Germline CDR1 is MNHEY and CDR2 is SVGAGI. The CDR3 DNA is TGTGCCAGCAGTAGACCGGGACCGAACACCGGGGAGCTGTTTTTT. It codes for CASSRPGPNTGELFF.

The chain combines TRBV12-3 or TRBV12-4 with TRBJ1-3; a possible D gene is TRBD1 (6 bases). V dropped 5 bases and J dropped 15 bases, with 14 bases sitting between them. The CDR3 has 11 residues. CDR3 nucleotides: TGTGCCAGCAGTACGACAGGCCCCCGATATTTT. Translated: CASSTTGPRYF.

The genes are TRBV21-1 and TRBJ1-5. TRBV21-1 is a pseudogene. The CDR3 length is 20 residues. CDR3 nucleotide sequence: TGTGCCAGCAGCAAAGGAGGGAGGGGGCAGGGCGTATGGAGCAATCAGCCCCAGCATTTT. As protein: CASSKGGRGQGVWSNQPQHF.